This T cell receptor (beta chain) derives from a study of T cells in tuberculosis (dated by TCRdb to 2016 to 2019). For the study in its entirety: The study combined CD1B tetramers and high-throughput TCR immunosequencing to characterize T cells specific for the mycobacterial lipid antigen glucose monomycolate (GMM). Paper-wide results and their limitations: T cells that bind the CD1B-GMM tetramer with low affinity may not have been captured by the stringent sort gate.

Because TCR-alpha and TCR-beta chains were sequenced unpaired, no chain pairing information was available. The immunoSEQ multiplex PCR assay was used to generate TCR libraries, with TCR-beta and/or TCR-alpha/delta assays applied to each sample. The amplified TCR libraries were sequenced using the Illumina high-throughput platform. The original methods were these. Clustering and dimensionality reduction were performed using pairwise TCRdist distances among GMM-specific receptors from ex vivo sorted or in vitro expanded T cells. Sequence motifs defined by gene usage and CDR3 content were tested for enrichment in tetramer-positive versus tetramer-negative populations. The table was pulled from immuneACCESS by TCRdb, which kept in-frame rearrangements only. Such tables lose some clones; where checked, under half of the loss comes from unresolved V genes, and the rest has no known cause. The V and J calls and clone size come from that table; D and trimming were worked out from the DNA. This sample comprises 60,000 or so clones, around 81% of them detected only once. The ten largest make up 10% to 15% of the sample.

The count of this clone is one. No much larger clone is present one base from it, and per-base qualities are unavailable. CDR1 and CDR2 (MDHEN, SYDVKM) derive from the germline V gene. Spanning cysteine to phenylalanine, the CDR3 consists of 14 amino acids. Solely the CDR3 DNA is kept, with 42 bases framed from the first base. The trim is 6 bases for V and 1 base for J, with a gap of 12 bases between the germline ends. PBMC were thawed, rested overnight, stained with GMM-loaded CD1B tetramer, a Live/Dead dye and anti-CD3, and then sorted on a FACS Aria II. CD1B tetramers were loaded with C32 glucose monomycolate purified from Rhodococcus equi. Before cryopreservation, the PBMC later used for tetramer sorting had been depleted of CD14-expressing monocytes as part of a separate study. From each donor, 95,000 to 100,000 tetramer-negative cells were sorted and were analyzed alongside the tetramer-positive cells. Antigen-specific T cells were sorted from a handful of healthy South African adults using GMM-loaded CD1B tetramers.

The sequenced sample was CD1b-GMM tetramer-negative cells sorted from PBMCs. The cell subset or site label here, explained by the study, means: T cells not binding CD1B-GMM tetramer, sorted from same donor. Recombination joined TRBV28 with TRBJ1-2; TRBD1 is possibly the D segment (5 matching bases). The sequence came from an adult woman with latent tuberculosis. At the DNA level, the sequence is TGTGCCAGCAGCAGATCAGGGATTAACTATGGCTACACCTTC. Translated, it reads CASSRSGINYGYTF.